This T cell receptor (beta chain) was profiled in a study of cytomegalovirus exposure and HLA in healthy donors. Background on the study: The same platform was used for the 110 or so validation repertoires and the approximately 700 first-cohort repertoires, a later analysis reported.

Study-wide points: Researchers counted around 180 TCR beta chains as cytomegalovirus-associated. Most TCR sequences were uncommon, yet certain public TCRs appeared in many donors.

Germline V lookup: CDR1 MNHNS, CDR2 SASEGT. V shed 7 bases and J 5 bases; nucleotides not matched to a gene: 9. This CDR3 spans 15 amino acids. As for this clone: The antigen is undetermined.

The protocol was immunoSEQ multiplex PCR, while the TCRdb copy is restricted to in-frame clones and leaves out a portion. The data show about 160,000 clones, around 90% seen once. This clonotype originated in a man in his late teens or twenties in good health and CMV-seronegative. The sample comprised PBMCs. The chain couples TRBV6-1 to TRBJ1-1; 11 bases are a match to TRBD1. CDR3 loop: CASNNGQGAWTEAFF. The CDR3 region has the DNA TGTGCCAGCAATAATGGACAGGGGGCGTGGACTGAAGCTTTCTTT.